The rows below give T cell receptor beta chains drawn from one sample of a study of liver allograft versus peripheral blood T cells. A single record per CDR3 protein comes from TCRdb applying MiXCR to the reads. The sample lists about 8,000 distinct CDR3 sequences; about 18% were seen once. The receptors stem from a human patient who had a liver transplant. Among the T cells, some may be from the graft donor. Each CDR3 is given with its conserved first and last residue. The D gene is left open where the match is weak. Clone size, where shown, is once, few, many, or a class for clones that have expanded.

-,17,TRBJ2-2,TRBV9,medium-sized,CASSDLRAGGVTGELFF,TGTGCCAGCAGCGACCTGCGTGCCGGAGGGGTGACCGGGGAGCTGTTTTTT
-,13,TRBJ2-1,TRBV19,few,CASSLETGREQFF,TGTGCCAGTAGTTTAGAGACTGGGAGGGAGCAGTTCTTC
-,14,TRBJ2-3,TRBV6-2/TRBV6-3,-,CASVPGGQTDTQYF,TGTGCCAGCGTCCCTGGTGGACAGACAGATACGCAGTATTTT
-,13,TRBJ1-2,TRBV29-1,medium-sized,CSVVGGFNYGYTF,TGCAGCGTTGTGGGGGGCTTTAACTATGGCTACACCTTC
-,13,TRBJ1-5,TRBV30,-,CAWSRQLNQPQHF,TGTGCCTGGAGTCGGCAGCTCAATCAGCCCCAGCATTTT
-,14,TRBJ1-1,TRBV27,medium-sized,CASSSTAISAEAFF,TGTGCCAGCAGTTCAACAGCTATTTCCGCTGAAGCTTTCTTT
-,14,TRBJ1-4,TRBV20-1,once,CSAPQGGTNEKLFF,TGCAGTGCCCCTCAGGGAGGGACTAATGAAAAACTGTTTTTT
TRBD2,19,TRBJ2-2,TRBV6-5,medium-sized,CASSYFRASGLSNTGELFF,TGTGCCAGCAGTTATTTTAGGGCTAGCGGACTTTCGAACACCGGGGAGCTGTTTTTT
TRBD1,15,TRBJ1-2,TRBV10-3,medium-sized,CAIRDRQVDDYGYTF,TGTGCCATCAGGGACAGGCAAGTAGACGACTATGGCTACACCTTC
-,12,TRBJ1-1,TRBV6-5,medium-sized,CASRGGNTEAFF,TGTGCCAGCAGGGGTGGGAACACTGAAGCTTTCTTT
-,18,TRBJ2-3,TRBV24-1,many,CATSDQRGSRGSTDTQYF,TGTGCCACCAGTGATCAAAGAGGGTCCCGGGGAAGCACAGATACGCAGTATTTT
-,15,TRBJ2-1,TRBV13,few,CASSFQTGKLNEQFF,TGTGCCAGCAGCTTCCAAACCGGGAAACTAAATGAGCAGTTCTTC
TRBD1,17,TRBJ1-5,TRBV30,-,CAWSVETGQGTNQPQHF,TGTGCCTGGAGTGTAGAGACGGGACAGGGTACTAATCAGCCCCAGCATTTT
-,13,TRBJ1-5,TRBV27,medium-sized,CASSLQENQPQHF,TGTGCCAGCAGCTTACAGGAGAATCAGCCCCAGCATTTT
TRBD1,14,TRBJ1-2,TRBV5-1,few,CASSLEGQNYGYTF,TGCGCCAGCAGCTTGGAGGGACAGAACTATGGCTACACCTTC
-,14,TRBJ1-3,TRBV2,-,CASSQRGSGNTIYF,TGTGCCAGCAGTCAAAGGGGCTCTGGAAACACCATATATTTT
TRBD1,18,TRBJ2-2,TRBV13,many,CASSLGDRGRLVTGELFF,TGTGCCAGCAGCTTAGGTGACAGGGGGCGCTTGGTCACCGGGGAGCTGTTTTTT
-,18,TRBJ2-7,TRBV6-2/TRBV6-3,medium-sized,CASSRRPNTEISSYEQYF,TGTGCCAGCAGTCGACGCCCAAATACAGAGATAAGCTCCTACGAGCAGTACTTC
-,14,TRBJ2-5,TRBV18,medium-sized,CASSPRDGGETQYF,TGTGCCAGCTCACCACGGGACGGAGGAGAGACCCAGTACTTC
TRBD2,14,TRBJ2-1,TRBV20-1,-,CSAASSGGAKEQFF,TGCAGTGCAGCCTCTAGCGGGGGGGCTAAAGAGCAGTTCTTC
-,16,TRBJ1-2,TRBV28,many,CASEGMGRVSPHGYTF,TGTGCCAGTGAGGGGATGGGGCGAGTTTCCCCCCATGGCTACACCTTC
-,13,TRBJ2-3,TRBV18,medium-sized,CASSSYSGDTQYF,TGTGCCAGCTCATCCTATAGTGGGGATACGCAGTATTTT